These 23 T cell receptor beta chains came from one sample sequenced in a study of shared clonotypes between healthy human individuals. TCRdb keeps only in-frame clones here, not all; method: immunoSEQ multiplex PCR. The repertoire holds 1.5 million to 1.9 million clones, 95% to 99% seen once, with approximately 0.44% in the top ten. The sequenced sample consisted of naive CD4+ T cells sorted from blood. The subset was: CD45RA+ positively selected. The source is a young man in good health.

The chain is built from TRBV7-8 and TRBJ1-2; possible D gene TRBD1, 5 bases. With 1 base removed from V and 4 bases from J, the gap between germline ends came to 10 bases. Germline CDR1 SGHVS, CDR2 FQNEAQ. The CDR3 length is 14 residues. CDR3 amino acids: CASSLGRGSYGYTF. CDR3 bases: TGTGCCAGCAGCTTAGGGAGGGGCAGCTATGGCTACACCTTC.

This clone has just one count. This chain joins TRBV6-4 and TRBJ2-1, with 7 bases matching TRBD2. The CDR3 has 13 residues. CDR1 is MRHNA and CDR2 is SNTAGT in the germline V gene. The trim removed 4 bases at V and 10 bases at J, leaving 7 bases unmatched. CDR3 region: CASSVERGAEQFF. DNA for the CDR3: TGTGCCAGCAGTGTGGAGCGGGGTGCCGAGCAGTTCTTC.

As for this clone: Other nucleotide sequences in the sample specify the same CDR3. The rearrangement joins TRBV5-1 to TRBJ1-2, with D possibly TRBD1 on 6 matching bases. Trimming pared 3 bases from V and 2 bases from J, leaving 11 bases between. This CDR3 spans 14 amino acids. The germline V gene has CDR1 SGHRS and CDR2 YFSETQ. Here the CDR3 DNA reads TGCGCCAGCAGCTCTGGGACACCGAACTATGGCTACACCTTC. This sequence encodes CASSSGTPNYGYTF.

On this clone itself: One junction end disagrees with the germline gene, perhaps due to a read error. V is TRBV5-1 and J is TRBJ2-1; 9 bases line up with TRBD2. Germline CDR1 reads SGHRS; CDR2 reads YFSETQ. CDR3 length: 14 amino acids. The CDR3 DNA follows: TGCGCCAGCAGCTTGGGCGGGAGGGACAATAAGCAGTTCTTC. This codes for CASSLGGRDNKQFF.

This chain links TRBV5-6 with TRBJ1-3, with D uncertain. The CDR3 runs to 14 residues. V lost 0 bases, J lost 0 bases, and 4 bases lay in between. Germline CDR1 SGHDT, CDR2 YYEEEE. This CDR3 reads CASSLGISGNTIYF. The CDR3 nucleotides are TGTGCCAGCAGCTTGGGTATCTCTGGAAACACCATATATTTT.

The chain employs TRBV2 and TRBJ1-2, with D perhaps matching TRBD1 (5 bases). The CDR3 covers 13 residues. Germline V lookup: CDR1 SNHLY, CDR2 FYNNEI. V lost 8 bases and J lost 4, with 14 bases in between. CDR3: CASGPEGSYGYTF. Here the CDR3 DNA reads TGTGCCAGCGGACCCGAGGGGAGCTATGGCTACACCTTC.

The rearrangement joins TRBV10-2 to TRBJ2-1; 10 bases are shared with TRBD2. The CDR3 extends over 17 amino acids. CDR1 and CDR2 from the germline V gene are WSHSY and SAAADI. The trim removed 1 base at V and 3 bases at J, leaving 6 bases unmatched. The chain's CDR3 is CASSELVTSGIYNEQFF. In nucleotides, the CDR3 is TGCGCCAGCAGTGAGTTAGTAACTAGCGGGATCTACAATGAGCAGTTCTTC.

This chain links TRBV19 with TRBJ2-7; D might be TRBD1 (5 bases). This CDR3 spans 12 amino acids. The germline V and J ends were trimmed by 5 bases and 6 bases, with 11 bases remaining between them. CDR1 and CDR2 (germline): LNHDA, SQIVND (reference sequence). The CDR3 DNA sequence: TGTGCCAGTAGTGTCAGGGTTGGCGAGCAGTACTTC. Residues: CASSVRVGEQYF. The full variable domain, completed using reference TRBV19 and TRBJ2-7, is DGGITQSPKYLFRKEGQNVTLSCEQNLNHDAMYWYRQDPGQGLRLIYYSQIVNDFQKGDIAEGYSVSREKKESFPLTVTSAQKNPTAFYLCASSVRVGEQYFGPGTRLTVT.

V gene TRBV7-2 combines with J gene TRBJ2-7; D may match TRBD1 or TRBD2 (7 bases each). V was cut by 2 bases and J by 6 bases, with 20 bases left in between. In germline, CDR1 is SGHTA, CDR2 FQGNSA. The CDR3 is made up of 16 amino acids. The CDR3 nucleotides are TGTGCCAGCAGCTTACCCCGGGGGAGGGGGCCGGGCGAGCAGTACTTC. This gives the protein CASSLPRGRGPGEQYF.

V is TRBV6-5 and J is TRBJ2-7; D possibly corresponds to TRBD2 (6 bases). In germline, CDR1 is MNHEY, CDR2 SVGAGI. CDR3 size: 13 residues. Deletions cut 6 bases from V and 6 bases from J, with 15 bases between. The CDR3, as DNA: TGTGCCAGCAGGGAGGGAGCGGGTCGCGAGCAGTACTTC. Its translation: CASREGAGREQYF.

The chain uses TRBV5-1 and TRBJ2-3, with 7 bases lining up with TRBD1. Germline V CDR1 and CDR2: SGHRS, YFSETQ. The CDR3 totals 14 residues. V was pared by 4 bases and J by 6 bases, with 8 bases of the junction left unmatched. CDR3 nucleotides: TGCGCCAGCAGCCATGACAGGGTCGTCGATACGCAGTATTTT. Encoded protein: CASSHDRVVDTQYF.

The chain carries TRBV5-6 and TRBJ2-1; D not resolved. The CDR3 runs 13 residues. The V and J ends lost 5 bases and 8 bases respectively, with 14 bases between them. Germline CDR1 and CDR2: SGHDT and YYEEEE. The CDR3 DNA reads TGTGCCAGCAGAGGAGTTTCGGTGGATGAGCAGTTCTTC. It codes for CASRGVSVDEQFF. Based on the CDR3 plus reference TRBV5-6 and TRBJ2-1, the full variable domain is DAGVTQSPTHLIKTRGQQVTLRCSPKSGHDTVSWYQQALGQGPQFIFQYYEEEERQRGNFPDRFSGHQFPNYSSELNVNALLLGDSALYLCASRGVSVDEQFFGPGTRLTVL.

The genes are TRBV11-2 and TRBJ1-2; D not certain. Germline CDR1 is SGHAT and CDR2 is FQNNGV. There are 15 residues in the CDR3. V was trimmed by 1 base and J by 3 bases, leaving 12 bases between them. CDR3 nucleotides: TGTGCCAGCAGCTTAGGGGGTCGGAGACACTATGGCTACACCTTC. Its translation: CASSLGGRRHYGYTF.

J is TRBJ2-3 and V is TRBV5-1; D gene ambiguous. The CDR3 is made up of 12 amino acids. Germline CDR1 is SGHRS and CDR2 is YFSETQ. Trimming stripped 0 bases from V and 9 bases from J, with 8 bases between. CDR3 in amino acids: CASSLAGPTQYF. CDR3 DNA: TGCGCCAGCAGCTTGGCCGGCCCCACGCAGTATTTT.

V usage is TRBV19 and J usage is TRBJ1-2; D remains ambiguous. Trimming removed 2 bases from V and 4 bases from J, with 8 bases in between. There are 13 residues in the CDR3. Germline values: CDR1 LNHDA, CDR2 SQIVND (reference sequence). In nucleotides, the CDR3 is TGTGCCAGTAGTATACGGCCAGCCTATGGCTACACCTTC. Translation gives CASSIRPAYGYTF.

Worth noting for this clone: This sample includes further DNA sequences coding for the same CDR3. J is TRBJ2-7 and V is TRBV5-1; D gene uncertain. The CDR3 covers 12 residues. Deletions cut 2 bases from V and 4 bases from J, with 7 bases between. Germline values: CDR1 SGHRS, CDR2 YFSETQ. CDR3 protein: CASSLDVYEQYF. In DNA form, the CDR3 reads TGCGCCAGCAGCTTAGACGTATACGAGCAGTACTTC.

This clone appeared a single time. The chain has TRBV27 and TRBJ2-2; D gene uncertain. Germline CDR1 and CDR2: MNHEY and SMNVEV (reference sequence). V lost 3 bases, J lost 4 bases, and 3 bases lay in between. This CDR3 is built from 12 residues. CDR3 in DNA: TGTGCCAGCAGTTTCCCCACCGGGGAGCTGTTTTTT. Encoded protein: CASSFPTGELFF.

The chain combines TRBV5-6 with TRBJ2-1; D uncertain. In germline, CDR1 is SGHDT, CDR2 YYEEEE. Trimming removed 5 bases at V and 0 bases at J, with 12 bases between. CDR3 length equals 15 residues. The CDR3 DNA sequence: TGTGCCAGCAGTTCCAGCCGGAGCTCCTACAATGAGCAGTTCTTC. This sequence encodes CASSSSRSSYNEQFF.

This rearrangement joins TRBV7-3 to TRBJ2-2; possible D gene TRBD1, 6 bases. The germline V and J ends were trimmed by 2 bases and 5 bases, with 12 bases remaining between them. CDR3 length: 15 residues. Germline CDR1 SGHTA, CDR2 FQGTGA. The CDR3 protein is CASSLGQPGTGELFF. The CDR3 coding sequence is TGTGCCAGCAGCTTAGGACAGCCAGGGACCGGGGAGCTGTTTTTT.

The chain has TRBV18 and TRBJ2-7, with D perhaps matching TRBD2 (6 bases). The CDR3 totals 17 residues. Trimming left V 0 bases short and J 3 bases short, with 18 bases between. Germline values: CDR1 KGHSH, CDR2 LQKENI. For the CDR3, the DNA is TGTGCCAGCTCACCACCGTTGGTAGCGGAGGGGTACTACGAGCAGTACTTC. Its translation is CASSPPLVAEGYYEQYF.

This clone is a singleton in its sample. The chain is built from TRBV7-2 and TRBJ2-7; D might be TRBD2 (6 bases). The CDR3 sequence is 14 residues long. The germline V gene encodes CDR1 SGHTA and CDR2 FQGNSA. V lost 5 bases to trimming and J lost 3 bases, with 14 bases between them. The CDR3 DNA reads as TGTGCCAGCAGCCAATGGACGCGGGACTACGAGCAGTACTTC. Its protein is CASSQWTRDYEQYF.

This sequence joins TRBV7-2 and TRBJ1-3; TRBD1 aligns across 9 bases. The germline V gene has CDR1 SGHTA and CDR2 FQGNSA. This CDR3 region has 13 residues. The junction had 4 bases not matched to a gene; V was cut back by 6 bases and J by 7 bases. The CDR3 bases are TGTGCCAGCAGAACTACAGGGGGCAACACCATATATTTT. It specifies CASRTTGGNTIYF.

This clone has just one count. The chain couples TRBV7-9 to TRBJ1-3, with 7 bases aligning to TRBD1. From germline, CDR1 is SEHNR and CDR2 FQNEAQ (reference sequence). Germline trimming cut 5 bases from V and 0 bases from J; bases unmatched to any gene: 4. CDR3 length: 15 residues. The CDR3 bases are TGTGCCAGCAGCCTCAGGGGGAACTCTGGAAACACCATATATTTT. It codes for CASSLRGNSGNTIYF.